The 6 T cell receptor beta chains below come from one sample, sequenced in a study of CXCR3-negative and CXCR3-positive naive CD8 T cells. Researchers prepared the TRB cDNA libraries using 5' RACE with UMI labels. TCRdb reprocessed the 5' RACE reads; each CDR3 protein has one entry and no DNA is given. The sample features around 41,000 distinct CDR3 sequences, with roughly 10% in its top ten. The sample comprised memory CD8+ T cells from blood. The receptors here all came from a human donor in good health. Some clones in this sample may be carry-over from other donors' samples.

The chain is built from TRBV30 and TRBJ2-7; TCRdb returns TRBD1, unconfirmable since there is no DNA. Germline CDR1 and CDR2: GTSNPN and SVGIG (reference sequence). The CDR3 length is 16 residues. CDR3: CAWSHEQGRTWPEQYF.

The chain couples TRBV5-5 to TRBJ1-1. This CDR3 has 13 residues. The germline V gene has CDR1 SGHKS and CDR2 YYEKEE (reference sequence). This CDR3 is CASSRTVGTEAFF.

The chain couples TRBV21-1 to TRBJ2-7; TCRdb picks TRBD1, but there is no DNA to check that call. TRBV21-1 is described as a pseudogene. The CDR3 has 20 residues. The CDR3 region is CASSFTPGTGGARGVYEQYF.

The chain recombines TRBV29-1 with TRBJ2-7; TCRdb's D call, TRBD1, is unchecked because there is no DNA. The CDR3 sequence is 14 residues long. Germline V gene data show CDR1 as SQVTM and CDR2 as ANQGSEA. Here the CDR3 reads CSVEDMDRPGEQYF.

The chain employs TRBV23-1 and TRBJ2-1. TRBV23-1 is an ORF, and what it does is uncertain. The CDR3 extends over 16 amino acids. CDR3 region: CASSQEAGATYNEQFF.

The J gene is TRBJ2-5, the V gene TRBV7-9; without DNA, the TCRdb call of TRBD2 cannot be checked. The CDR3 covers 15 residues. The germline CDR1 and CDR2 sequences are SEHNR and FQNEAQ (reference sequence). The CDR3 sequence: CASSFVAGEGETQYF.